This TCR beta chain emerged from a study of T cells in women clearing cervical HPV infection. Looking at the study overall: Controls gave blood once infection was undetectable; cases at lesion identification.

Remarks on this clone: Antigen unknown. The read halts 3 residues ahead of the CDR3 end, with the missing end drawn from the germline J gene.

All participants had a single incident cervical HPV16 infection, and prevalent HPV16 infections were excluded. Repertoires were generated with immunoSEQ multiplex PCR, while TCRdb's copy carries only in-frame clones and drops some. Listed are about 30,000 clones; under 8% falls within the top ten. V shed 4 bases and J 7 bases; nucleotides not matched to a gene: 7. CDR1 is SGHAT and CDR2 is FQNNGV in the germline V gene. The CDR3 loop spans 15 amino acids. Study-level points and caveats: Cases and controls were distinguished at AUC about 0.8 by richness and V genes. CIN3+ cases had significantly higher TCR richness than controls; evenness did not differ.

The J gene is TRBJ1-6, the V gene TRBV11-2; 7 positions agree with TRBD1. The TCR comes from a woman aged 18-69 years with a cervical HPV16 infection that either progressed to CIN3+ or cleared (not recorded which). Input material: blood buffy coat. The part of the CDR3 DNA that was read is TGTGCCAGCAGCTACTGGGGACAGTTCAATTCACCC. It codes for CASSYWGQFNSP. In full, the CDR3 reads CASSYWGQFNSPLHF.